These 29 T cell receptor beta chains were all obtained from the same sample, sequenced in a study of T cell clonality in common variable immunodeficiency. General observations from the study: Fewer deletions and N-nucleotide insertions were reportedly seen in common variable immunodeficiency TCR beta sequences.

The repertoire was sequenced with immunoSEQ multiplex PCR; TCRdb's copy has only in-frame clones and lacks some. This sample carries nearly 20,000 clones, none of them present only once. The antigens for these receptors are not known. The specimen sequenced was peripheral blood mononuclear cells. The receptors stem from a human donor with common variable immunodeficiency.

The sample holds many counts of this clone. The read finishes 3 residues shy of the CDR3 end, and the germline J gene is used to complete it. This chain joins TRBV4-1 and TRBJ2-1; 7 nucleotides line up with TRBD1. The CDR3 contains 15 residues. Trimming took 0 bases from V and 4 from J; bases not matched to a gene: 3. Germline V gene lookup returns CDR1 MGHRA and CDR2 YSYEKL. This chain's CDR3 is CASSQDGGQYNEQFF. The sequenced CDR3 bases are TGCGCCAGCAGCCAAGATGGGGGACAGTACAATGAG.

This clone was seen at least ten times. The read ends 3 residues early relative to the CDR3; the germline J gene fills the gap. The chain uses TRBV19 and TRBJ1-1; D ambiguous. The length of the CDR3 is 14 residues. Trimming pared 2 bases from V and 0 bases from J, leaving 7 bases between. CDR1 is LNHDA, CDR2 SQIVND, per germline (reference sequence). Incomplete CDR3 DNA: TGTGCCAGTAGTATAAGCCTCCTGAACACTGAA. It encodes CASSISLLNTE. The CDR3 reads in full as CASSISLLNTEAFF.

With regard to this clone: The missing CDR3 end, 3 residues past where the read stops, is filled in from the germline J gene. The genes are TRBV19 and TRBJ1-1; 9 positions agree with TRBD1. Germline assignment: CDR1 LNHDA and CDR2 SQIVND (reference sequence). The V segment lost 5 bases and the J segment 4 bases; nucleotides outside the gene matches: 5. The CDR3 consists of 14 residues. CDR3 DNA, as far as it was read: TGTGCCAGTAGTTCGGGACAGGGTATCACTGAA. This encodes CASSSGQGITE. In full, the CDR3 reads CASSSGQGITEAFF.

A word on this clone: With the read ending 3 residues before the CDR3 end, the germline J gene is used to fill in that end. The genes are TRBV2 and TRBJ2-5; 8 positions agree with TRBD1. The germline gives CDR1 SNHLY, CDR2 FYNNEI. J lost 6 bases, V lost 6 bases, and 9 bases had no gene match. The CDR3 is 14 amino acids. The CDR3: CASSVGQGGQTQYF. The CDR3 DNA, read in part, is TGTGCCAGCAGCGTCGGACAGGGTGGCCAGACC.

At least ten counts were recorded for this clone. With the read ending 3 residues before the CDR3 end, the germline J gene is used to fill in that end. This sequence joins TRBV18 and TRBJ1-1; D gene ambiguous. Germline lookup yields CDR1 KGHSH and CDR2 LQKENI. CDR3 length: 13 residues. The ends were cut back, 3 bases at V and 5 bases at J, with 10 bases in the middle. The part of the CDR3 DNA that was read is TGTGCCAGCTCACCGACCGCGGGTACTGAA. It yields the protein CASSPTAGTE. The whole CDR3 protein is CASSPTAGTEAFF.

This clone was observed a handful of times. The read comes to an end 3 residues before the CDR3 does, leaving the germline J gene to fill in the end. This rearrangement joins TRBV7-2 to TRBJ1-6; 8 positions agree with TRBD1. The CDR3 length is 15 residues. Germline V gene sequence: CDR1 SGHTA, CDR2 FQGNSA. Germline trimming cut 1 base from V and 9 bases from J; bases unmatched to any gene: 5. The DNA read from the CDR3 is TGTGCCAGCAGCTTAGGGCAGGGGGCCGGTTCACCC. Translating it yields CASSLGQGAGSP. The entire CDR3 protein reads CASSLGQGAGSPLHF.

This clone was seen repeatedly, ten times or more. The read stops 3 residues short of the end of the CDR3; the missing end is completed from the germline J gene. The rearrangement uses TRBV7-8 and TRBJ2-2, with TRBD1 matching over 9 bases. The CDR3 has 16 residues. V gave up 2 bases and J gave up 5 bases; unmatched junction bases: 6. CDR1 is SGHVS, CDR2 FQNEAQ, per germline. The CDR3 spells CASSLRDRVGTGELFF. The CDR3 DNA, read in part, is TGTGCCAGCAGCTTAAGGGACAGGGTGGGGACCGGGGAG.

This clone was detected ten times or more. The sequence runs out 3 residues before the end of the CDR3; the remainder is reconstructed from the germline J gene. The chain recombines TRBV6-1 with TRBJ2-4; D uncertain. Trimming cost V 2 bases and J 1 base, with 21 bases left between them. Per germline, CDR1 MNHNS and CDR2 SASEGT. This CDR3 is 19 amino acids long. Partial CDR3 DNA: TGTGCCAGCAGTGAAATTCCCCGCCCCATCTTCGGGGCCAAAAACATT. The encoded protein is CASSEIPRPIFGAKNI. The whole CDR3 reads CASSEIPRPIFGAKNIQYF.

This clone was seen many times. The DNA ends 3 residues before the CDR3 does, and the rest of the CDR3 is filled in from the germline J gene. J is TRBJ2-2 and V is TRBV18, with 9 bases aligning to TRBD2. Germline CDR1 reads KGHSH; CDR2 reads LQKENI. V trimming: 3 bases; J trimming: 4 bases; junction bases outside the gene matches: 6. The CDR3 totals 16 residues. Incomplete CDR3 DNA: TGTGCCAGCTCACCGACTAGCGGAGGGGGCACCGGGGAG. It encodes CASSPTSGGGTGE. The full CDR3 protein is CASSPTSGGGTGELFF.

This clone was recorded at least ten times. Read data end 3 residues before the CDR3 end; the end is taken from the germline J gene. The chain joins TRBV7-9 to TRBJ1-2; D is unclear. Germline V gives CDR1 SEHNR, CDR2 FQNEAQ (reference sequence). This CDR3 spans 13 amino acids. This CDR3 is CASSPLSHWAYTF. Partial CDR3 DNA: TGTGCCAGCAGCCCCCTGTCACATTGGGCC.

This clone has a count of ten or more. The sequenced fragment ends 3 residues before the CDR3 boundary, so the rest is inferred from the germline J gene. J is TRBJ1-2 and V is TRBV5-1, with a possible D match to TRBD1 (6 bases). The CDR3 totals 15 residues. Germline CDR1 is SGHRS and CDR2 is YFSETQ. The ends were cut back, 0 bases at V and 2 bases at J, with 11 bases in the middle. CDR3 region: CASSLVFQGNYGYTF. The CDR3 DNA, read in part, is TGCGCCAGCAGCTTGGTCTTTCAGGGGAACTATGGC.

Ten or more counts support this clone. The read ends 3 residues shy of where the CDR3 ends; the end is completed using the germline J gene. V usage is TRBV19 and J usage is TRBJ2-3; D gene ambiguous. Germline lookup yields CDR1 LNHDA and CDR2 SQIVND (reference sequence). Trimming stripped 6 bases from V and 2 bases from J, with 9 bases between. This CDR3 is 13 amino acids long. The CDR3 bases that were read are TGTGCCAGTAGCAACACAAACACAGATACG. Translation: CASSNTNTDT. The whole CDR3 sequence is CASSNTNTDTQYF.

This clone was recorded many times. The CDR3 reads CASRGSGGGTEAFF. The covered CDR3 bases are TGCGCCAGCAGAGGGTCCGGGGGGGGCACTGAA. The chain recombines TRBV5-1 with TRBJ1-1; tentatively, D is TRBD1 (5 bases). The read halts 3 residues ahead of the CDR3 end, with the missing end drawn from the germline J gene. The CDR3 sequence is 14 residues long. Germline V CDR1 and CDR2: SGHRS, YFSETQ. V lost 5 bases and J lost 4, with 15 bases in between.

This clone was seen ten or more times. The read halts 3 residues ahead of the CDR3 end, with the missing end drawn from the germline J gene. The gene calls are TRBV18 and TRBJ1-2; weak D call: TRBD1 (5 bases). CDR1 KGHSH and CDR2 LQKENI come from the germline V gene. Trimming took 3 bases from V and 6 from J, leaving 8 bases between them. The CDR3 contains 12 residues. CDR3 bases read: TGTGCCAGCTCACCCCAGGGTGATGGC. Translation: CASSPQGDG. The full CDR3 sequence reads CASSPQGDGYTF.

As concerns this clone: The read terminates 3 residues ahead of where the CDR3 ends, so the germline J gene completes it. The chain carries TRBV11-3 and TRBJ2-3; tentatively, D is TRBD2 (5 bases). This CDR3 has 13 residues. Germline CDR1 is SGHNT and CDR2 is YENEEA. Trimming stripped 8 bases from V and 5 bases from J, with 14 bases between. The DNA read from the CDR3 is TGTGCCAGCTCCCCGGGGATGGGAGATACG. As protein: CASSPGMGDT. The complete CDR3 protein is CASSPGMGDTQYF. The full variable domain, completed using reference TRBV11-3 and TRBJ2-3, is EAGVVQSPRYKIIEKKQPVAFWCNPISGHNTLYWYLQNLGQGPELLIRYENEEAVDDSQLPKDRFSAERLKGVDSTLKIQPAELGDSAVYLCASSPGMGDTQYFGPGTRLTVL.

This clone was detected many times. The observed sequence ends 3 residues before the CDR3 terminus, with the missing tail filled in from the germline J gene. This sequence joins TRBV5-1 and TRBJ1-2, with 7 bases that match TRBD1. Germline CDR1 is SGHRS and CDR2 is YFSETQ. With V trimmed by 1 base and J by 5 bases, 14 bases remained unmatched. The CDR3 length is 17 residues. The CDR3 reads CASSLLGTANTIYGYTF. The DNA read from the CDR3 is TGCGCCAGCAGCTTGCTTGGGACAGCAAACACCATTTATGGC.

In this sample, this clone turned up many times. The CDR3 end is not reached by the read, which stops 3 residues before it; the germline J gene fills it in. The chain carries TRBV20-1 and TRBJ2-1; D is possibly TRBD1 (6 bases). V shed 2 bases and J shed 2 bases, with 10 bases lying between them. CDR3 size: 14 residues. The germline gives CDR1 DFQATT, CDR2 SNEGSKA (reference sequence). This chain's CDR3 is CSARRTETYNEQFF. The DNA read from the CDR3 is TGCAGTGCTAGAAGGACAGAAACCTACAATGAG.

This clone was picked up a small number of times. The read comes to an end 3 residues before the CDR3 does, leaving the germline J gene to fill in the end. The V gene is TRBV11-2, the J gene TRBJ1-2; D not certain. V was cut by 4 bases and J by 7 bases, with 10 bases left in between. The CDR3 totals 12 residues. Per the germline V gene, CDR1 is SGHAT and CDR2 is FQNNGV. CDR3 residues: CASSSRDSGYTF. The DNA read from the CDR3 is TGTGCCAGCAGCTCCCGTGATAGTGGC. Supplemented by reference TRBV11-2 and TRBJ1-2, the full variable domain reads EAGVAQSPRYKIIEKRQSVAFWCNPISGHATLYWYQQILGQGPKLLIQFQNNGVVDDSQLPKDRFSAERLKGVDSTLKIQPAKLEDSAVYLCASSSRDSGYTFGSGTRLTVV.

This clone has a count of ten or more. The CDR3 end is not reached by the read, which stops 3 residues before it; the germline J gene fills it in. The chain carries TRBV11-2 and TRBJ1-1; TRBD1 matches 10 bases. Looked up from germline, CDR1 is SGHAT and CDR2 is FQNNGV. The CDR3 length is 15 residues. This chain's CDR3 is CASSSRTGGLQEAFF. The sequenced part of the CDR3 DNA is TGTGCCAGCAGCTCCCGGACAGGGGGGCTGCAAGAA.

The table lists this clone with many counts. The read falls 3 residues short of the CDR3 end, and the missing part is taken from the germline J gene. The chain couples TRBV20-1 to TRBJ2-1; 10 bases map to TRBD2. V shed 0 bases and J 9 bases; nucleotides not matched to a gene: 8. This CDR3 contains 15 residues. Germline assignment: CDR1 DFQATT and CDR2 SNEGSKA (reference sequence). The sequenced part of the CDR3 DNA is TGCAGTGCTAGAGATTGGAGTAGCGGGAGGTTTGAG. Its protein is CSARDWSSGRFE. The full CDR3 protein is CSARDWSSGRFEQFF.

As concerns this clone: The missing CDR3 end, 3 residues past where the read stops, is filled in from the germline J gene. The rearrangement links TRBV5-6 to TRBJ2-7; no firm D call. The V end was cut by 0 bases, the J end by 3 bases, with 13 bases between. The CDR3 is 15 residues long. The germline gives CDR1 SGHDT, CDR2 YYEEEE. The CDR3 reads CASSLVAGSLYEQYF. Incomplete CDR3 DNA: TGTGCCAGCAGCTTGGTGGCAGGAAGCCTCTACGAG.

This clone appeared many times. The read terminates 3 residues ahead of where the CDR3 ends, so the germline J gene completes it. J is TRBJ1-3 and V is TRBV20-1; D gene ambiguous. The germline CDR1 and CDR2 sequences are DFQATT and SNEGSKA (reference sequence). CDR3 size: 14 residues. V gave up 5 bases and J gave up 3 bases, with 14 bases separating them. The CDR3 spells CSAYSGLDGNTIYF. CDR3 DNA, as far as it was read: TGCAGTGCTTACTCCGGACTGGATGGAAACACC.

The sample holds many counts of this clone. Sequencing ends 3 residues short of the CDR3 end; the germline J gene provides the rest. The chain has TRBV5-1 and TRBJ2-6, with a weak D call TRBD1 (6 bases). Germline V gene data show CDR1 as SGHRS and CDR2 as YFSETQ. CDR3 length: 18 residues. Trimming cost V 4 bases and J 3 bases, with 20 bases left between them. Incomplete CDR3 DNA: TGCGCCAGCAGCCCCCCCAGGGGTTGGCAGGGTGGGGCCAACGTC. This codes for CASSPPRGWQGGANV. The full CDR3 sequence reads CASSPPRGWQGGANVLTF. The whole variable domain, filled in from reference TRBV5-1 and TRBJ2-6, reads KAGVTQTPRYLIKTRGQQVTLSCSPISGHRSVSWYQQTPGQGLQFLFEYFSETQRNKGNFPGRFSGRQFSNSRSEMNVSTLELGDSALYLCASSPPRGWQGGANVLTFGAGSRLTVL.

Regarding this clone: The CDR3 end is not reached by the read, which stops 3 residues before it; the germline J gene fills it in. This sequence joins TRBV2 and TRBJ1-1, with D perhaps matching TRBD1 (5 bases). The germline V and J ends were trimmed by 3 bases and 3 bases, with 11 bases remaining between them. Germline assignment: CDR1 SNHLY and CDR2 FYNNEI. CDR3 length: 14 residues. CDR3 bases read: TGTGCCAGCAGTGATTCCTGGGGGGACACTGAA. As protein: CASSDSWGDTE. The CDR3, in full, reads CASSDSWGDTEAFF.

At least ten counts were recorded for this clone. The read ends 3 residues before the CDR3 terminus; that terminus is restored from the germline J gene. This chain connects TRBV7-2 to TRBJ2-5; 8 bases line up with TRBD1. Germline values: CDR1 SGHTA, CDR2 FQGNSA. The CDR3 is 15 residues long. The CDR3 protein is CASSLGGTGGSTQYF. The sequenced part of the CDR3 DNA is TGTGCCAGCAGCTTAGGGGGGACAGGAGGGAGTACC. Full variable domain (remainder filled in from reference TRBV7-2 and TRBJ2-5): GAGVSQSPSNKVTEKGKDVELRCDPISGHTALYWYRQSLGQGLEFLIYFQGNSAPDKSGLPSDRFSAERTGGSVSTLTIQRTQQEDSAVYLCASSLGGTGGSTQYFGPGTRLLVL.

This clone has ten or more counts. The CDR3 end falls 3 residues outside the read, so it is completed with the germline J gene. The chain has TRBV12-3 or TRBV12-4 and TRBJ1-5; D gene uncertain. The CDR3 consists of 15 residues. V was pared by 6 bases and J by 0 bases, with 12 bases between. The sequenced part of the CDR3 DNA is TGTGCCAGCAGGGCCGGGTCAAATAGCAATCAGCCC. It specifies CASRAGSNSNQP. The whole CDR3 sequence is CASRAGSNSNQPQHF.

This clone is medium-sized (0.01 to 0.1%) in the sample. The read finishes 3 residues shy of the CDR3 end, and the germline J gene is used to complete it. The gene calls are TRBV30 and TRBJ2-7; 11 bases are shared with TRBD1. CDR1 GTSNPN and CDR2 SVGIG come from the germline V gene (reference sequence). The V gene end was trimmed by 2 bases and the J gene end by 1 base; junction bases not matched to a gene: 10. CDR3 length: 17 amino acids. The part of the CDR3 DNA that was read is TGTGCCTGGAGTAGGTGGGGACAGGGGGATAGGTCCTACGAG. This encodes CAWSRWGQGDRSYE. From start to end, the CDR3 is CAWSRWGQGDRSYEQYF.

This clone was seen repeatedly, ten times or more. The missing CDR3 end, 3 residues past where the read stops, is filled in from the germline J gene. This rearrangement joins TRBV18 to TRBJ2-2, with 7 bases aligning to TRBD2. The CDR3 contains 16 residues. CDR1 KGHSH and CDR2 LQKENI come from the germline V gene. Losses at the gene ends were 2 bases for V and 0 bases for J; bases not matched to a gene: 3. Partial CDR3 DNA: TGTGCCAGCTCACCAATGGCGGGGGCGAACACCGGGGAG. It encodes CASSPMAGANTGE. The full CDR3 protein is CASSPMAGANTGELFF.

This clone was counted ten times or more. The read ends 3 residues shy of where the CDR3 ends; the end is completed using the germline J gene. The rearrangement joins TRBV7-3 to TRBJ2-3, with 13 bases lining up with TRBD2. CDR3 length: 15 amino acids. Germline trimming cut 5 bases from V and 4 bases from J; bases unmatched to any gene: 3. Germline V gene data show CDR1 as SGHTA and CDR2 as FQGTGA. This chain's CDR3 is CASSAGLAGSDTQYF. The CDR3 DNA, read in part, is TGTGCCAGCAGCGCGGGACTAGCGGGATCAGATACG.